This T cell receptor (beta chain) is from a study of blood T cell repertoires in COVID-19. The wider study: There were acute and convalescent COVID-19 samples, and they came from the United States, Italy and Spain.

This clone was seen only a few times. Using immunoSEQ multiplex PCR, the repertoire was profiled, and TCRdb retains in-frame clones only, with some absent. The table lists tens of thousands of clones, approximately 92% of them singletons. The CDR3 runs 18 residues. The receptor was derived from a human donor in a cohort sampled during active COVID-19. The V and J genes are TRBV21-1 and TRBJ1-5; TRBD1, the table's D call, was not compared with the DNA. TRBV21-1 is given as a pseudogene. The sample was peripheral blood. This CDR3 reads CASSKEDRGRDGNQPQHF. The CDR3 nucleotides are TGTGCCAGCAGCAAAGAGGACAGGGGGAGAGATGGCAATCAGCCCCAGCATTTT.